What follows describes a single TCR beta chain. Its specificity is not known. These data are taken from a study of shared clonotypes between healthy human individuals. Study information: There were three CD4 naive, three CD4 memory, two CD8 naive and one CD8 memory plates per donor.

Germline assignment: CDR1 SGHRS and CDR2 YFSETQ. This CDR3 is 17 amino acids long. V was trimmed by 1 base and J by 0 bases, leaving 16 bases between them. General study results and limits: Between a few donors, naive CD4 clonotypes were shared at a level of about 5%. The donor pool, a small one, limited the genetic and exposure-history diversity represented.

This was a deep-level run. Here immunoSEQ multiplex PCR was the method, and the copy in TCRdb shows in-frame clones only, minus some. This table has roughly 2.5 million clones, just over 90% appearing once. The chain recombines TRBV5-1 with TRBJ1-2; the D is unclear. This TCR was sampled from a man younger than 35 in good health. The material sequenced was naive CD4+ T cells sorted from blood. Subset given: CD45RA+ positively selected. CDR3 region: CASSLNTAALSNYGYTF. The DNA for the CDR3 is TGCGCCAGCAGCTTGAATACAGCAGCCTTATCTAACTATGGCTACACCTTC. The full variable domain, with the rest looked up from reference TRBV5-1 and TRBJ1-2, is KAGVTQTPRYLIKTRGQQVTLSCSPISGHRSVSWYQQTPGQGLQFLFEYFSETQRNKGNFPGRFSGRQFSNSRSEMNVSTLELGDSALYLCASSLNTAALSNYGYTFGSGTRLTVV.